The 4 T cell receptor beta chains given below trace back to one sample, sequenced in a study of early T cells in non-severe SARS-CoV-2 infection. Each CDR3 protein gets one entry after TCRdb re-called the 5' RACE reads with MiXCR. The sample shows 21,000 or so distinct CDR3 sequences, about 5.6% of them seen only once. The sample was whole blood. Every receptor here comes from an adult who was a healthcare worker with PCR-confirmed SARS-CoV-2 infection or an uninfected control (not recorded which).

The chain carries TRBV4-1 and TRBJ2-6; 7 bases are a match to TRBD1. The CDR3 runs to 16 residues. Germline V gene lookup returns CDR1 MGHRA and CDR2 YSYEKL. The V and J ends lost 1 base and 0 bases, in that order; junction bases with no gene match: 0. The CDR3 loop is CASSQAGGSGANVLTF. CDR3 nucleotides: TGCGCCAGCAGCCAAGCAGGGGGCTCTGGGGCCAACGTCCTGACTTTC.

This clonotype was found many times. The chain carries TRBV20-1 and TRBJ1-2; D not resolved. This CDR3 region has 11 residues. The germline CDR1 and CDR2 sequences are DFQATT and SNEGSKA (reference sequence). Between the trimmed V and J ends, which lost 3 bases and 3 bases, there was a span of 5 bases. The CDR3 DNA sequence: TGCAGTGCTAGTCCGGACTATGGCTACACCTTC. Its protein is CSASPDYGYTF.

The sample holds many counts of this clonotype. The chain carries TRBV11-3 and TRBJ2-7, with TRBD1 matching over 8 bases. The CDR3 extends over 12 amino acids. The germline gives CDR1 SGHNT, CDR2 YENEEA. V lost 5 bases and J lost 5; bases outside the gene matches: 2. For the CDR3, the DNA is TGTGCCAGCAGCGGACAGGGCGACGAGCAGTACGTC. The encoded protein is CASSGQGDEQYV.

This clonotype was observed many times. The chain joins TRBV14 to TRBJ1-1, with D possibly being TRBD1 (6 bases). V was pared by 1 base and J by 2 bases, with 17 bases between. The CDR3 covers 17 residues. Germline CDR1 reads SGHDN; CDR2 reads FVKESK. As DNA, the CDR3 is TGTGCCAGCAGCCAAGCAGACAGGTTCGGGAGTAACACTGAAGCTTTCTTT. Its protein is CASSQADRFGSNTEAFF. The entire variable domain, with the rest obtained from reference TRBV14 and TRBJ1-1, is as follows: EAGVTQFPSHSVIEKGQTVTLRCDPISGHDNLYWYRRVMGKEIKFLLHFVKESKQDESGMPNNRFLAERTGGTYSTLKVQPAELEDSGVYFCASSQADRFGSNTEAFFGQGTRLTVV.